This TCR beta chain was observed in a study of PD-L1 blockade in urothelial cancer. Study as a whole: Most patients, twenty-five of 29, were males with bladder-origin cancer.

Time point indicated: peripheral blood 6 weeks after treatment start. Study-level findings and limits: Survival was better when pretreatment blood TCR clonality fell below the median.

On this clone itself: Its antigen is unknown.

The V gene end was trimmed by 1 base and the J gene end by 3 bases; junction bases not matched to a gene: 1. This CDR3 is built from 14 residues. Germline-derived CDR1 and CDR2 are SGHNT and YENEEA. Method: immunoSEQ multiplex PCR; TCRdb's copy keeps in-frame clones and lacks some. The table includes roughly 100,000 clones, roughly 85% detected once. The origin of this receptor is a man between 65 and 85 years old with urothelial cancer. The source material was PBMCs, sampled around atezolizumab (anti-PD-L1) treatment. The chain has TRBV11-3 and TRBJ2-3; 7 bases agree with TRBD2. This CDR3 reads CASSLGGGTDTQYF. CDR3 nucleotides: TGTGCCAGCAGCTTAGGGGGGGGGACAGATACGCAGTATTTT.